Given below is one TCR beta chain in context. What it recognizes is unknown. This sample was taken from a study of shared clonotypes between healthy human individuals. Overall study findings and caveats: Sorted-subset sequencing, rarefaction showed, was incomplete despite large depth. Genetic and exposure-history diversity was limited by the small donor number. A few donors had around 5.2% of their naive CD4 clonotypes in common.

In the authors' workflow: Filtering of immunoSEQ junctional sequences could not match full-length read filtering. Repertoires were generated with immunoSEQ multiplex PCR, while TCRdb's copy carries only in-frame clones and drops some. That table is the source of V, J and clone size, and D and trimming were worked out from the DNA. The table includes about 2 million clones, around 96% detected once. CDR1 is SEHNR, CDR2 FQNEAQ, per germline (reference sequence). CDR3 size: 16 residues. The V and J ends lost 4 bases and 1 base, in that order; junction bases with no gene match: 8. Naive CD8 cells were CD45RO-negative, positively selected for CCR7, excluding terminally differentiated effector memory CD45RA+ cells.

This rearrangement joins TRBV7-9 to TRBJ2-3; 7 nucleotides align to TRBD1. The receptor's source is a man aged 18 to 30 in good health. Sequenced input: naive CD8+ T cells sorted from blood. The CDR3: CASSSRDRVGTDTQYF. CDR3 DNA sequence: TGTGCCAGCAGCTCGCGAGACAGGGTTGGCACAGATACGCAGTATTTT.